A selection of T cell receptor beta chains follows, all from one sample in a study of read filtering for tumor transcriptome and immune sequencing. TCRdb re-derived calls from the reads in MiXCR, one entry per CDR3 protein. Of about 62,000 distinct CDR3 sequences listed, roughly 19% are singletons. The sample taken for sequencing was a population of CD138-negative cells sorted from bone marrow. These receptors all stem from a donor at least 40 years old with multiple myeloma. CDR3s include the opening cysteine and the closing phenylalanine or tryptophan. D genes are given only for firm matches. Expanded clones are given a class, and other clones once, few, many or no size at all.

DNA,CDR3,V,J,size,D
TGCAGTGCTAGAGAAGGTCTCGCGGTGAATGAGCAGTTCTTC,CSAREGLAVNEQFF,TRBV20-1,TRBJ2-1,many,-
TGCGCCAGCAGCCAGACTAGCGGGGGGTCCGGGGAGCTGTTTTTT,CASSQTSGGSGELFF,TRBV5-1,TRBJ2-2,many,TRBD2
TGTGCCAGCAGCTTAGCAACTAATGAAAAACTGTTTTTT,CASSLATNEKLFF,TRBV7-2,TRBJ1-4,many,-
TGTGCCAGCAGCATCGGGGCCTATAATTCACTCCTCCACTTT,CASSIGAYNSLLHF,TRBV7-9,TRBJ1-6,-,-
TGTGCCAGCAGTTTTGGACAGGGGGCGCTTAGCAATCAGCCCCAGCATTTT,CASSFGQGALSNQPQHF,TRBV12-3/TRBV12-4,TRBJ1-5,few,TRBD1
TGTGCCAGTAGCAAACGCCTTACCGGGGAGCTGTTTTTT,CASSKRLTGELFF,TRBV19,TRBJ2-2,many,-
TGTGCCTGCCGGGACGGAGGAACCGAAGCCTTCTTT,CACRDGGTEAFF,TRBV30,TRBJ1-1,few,-
TGCAGCGTTCAGGCGGGGGCGAACACCGGGGAGCTGTTTTTT,CSVQAGANTGELFF,TRBV29-1,TRBJ2-2,many,TRBD2
TGTGCCAGCAGTTTGGTAGGGGCTTCAACCTACGAGCAGTTCTTC,CASSLVGASTYEQFF,TRBV12-3/TRBV12-4,TRBJ2-1,-,-
TGTGCCAGCAGCGTAGCGCCAGCGAGGGGCCAAGAGACCCAGTACTTC,CASSVAPARGQETQYF,TRBV9,TRBJ2-5,many,-
TGCAGTGCTCGTAATGCCCGCGGGGGGGGCGGCAGGGGAGGAGATACGCAGTATTTT,CSARNARGGGGRGGDTQYF,TRBV20-1,TRBJ2-3,many,TRBD2
TGCGCCAGCAGCGTACAGGGGGACCCCTACAATGAGCAGTTCTTC,CASSVQGDPYNEQFF,TRBV5-1,TRBJ2-1,many,TRBD1
TGTGCCAGCAGCTTAGACCAAATAGGGCGGGAGTTCGGGCGTGAGCAGTTCTTC,CASSLDQIGREFGREQFF,TRBV5-6,TRBJ2-1,few,TRBD2
TGTGCCAGCAGTGAACACTACGAGCAGTACTTC,CASSEHYEQYF,TRBV6-1,TRBJ2-7,many,-
TGTACCAGCAGCCAAGGAATAGCGGCGCAAGAGACCCAGTACTTC,CTSSQGIAAQETQYF,TRBV3-1,TRBJ2-5,many,-
TGTGCCAGCCAAAGGACAGGGGAAGAGACCCAGTACTTC,CASQRTGEETQYF,TRBV21-1,TRBJ2-5,once,-
TGTGCCAGCAGCCTACAGGTTGGACAGCCCCAGCATTTT,CASSLQVGQPQHF,TRBV3-1,TRBJ1-5,many,-
TGTGCCAGCAGCCGCTCCGGGGACGGACAACAAGAGACCCAGTACTTC,CASSRSGDGQQETQYF,TRBV14,TRBJ2-5,many,-
TGCAGTGCTAGACTCACGGGCCGGATGTCTGAAGCTTTCTTT,CSARLTGRMSEAFF,TRBV20-1,TRBJ1-1,many,-
TGTGCCAGCAACCCCCTTGCAGGGAGGGGTACCGGGGAGCTGTTTTTT,CASNPLAGRGTGELFF,TRBV9,TRBJ2-2,many,TRBD2
TGTGCCAGCAGCTTAGGGGGGGGCTCCTACTACGAGCAGTACTTC,CASSLGGGSYYEQYF,TRBV7-8,TRBJ2-7,-,-
TGTGCCAGCAGCCAAGGAGTCGAGGGGACGGCGGATACGCAGTATTTT,CASSQGVEGTADTQYF,TRBV4-2,TRBJ2-3,-,-
TGCAGTGCCCCTTCAGGGTCTCAGCCCCAGCATTTT,CSAPSGSQPQHF,TRBV20-1,TRBJ1-5,few,-
TGTGCCAGCAGTGACCCGGGACTGAGCAATCAGCCCCAGCATTTT,CASSDPGLSNQPQHF,TRBV6-1,TRBJ1-5,-,-
TGTGCCAGCAGTTACCAGAAGAACACTGAAGCTTTCTTT,CASSYQKNTEAFF,TRBV6-6,TRBJ1-1,few,-
TGCAGTGCTAGATTATTGAGACAGGGGGCAGGGGATACGCAGTATTTT,CSARLLRQGAGDTQYF,TRBV20-1,TRBJ2-3,many,TRBD1
TGTGCCAGTAGCGCCTCGGGATCTATCACAGATACGCAGTATTTT,CASSASGSITDTQYF,TRBV19,TRBJ2-3,few,-
TGCGCCAGCAGCCCCCAACAGGGGTTGGGGTATAATTCACCCCTCCACTTT,CASSPQQGLGYNSPLHF,TRBV4-1,TRBJ1-6,many,TRBD1
TGTGCCAGTAGTATCCGCAGTGTGGGGGTTGTTCCTGAAGCTTTCTTT,CASSIRSVGVVPEAFF,TRBV19,TRBJ1-1,-,-
TGTGCCAGCAACCGGGGGGGGACACAAGAGACCCAGTACTTC,CASNRGGTQETQYF,TRBV28,TRBJ2-5,-,TRBD2
TGCAGCGTTGACAGGGGAGAAGAGACCCAGTACTTC,CSVDRGEETQYF,TRBV29-1,TRBJ2-5,many,-
TGTGCCAGCAGTTCTGGGGCCGGGGAGCTGTTTTTT,CASSSGAGELFF,TRBV6-5,TRBJ2-2,-,-
TGTGCCAGCTCAAGGGGCACAGATACGCAGTATTTT,CASSRGTDTQYF,TRBV18,TRBJ2-3,-,-
TGTGCCAGCAGTGAGTACGGGCCAGGGGCAGATGAAAAACTGTTTTTT,CASSEYGPGADEKLFF,TRBV25-1,TRBJ1-4,-,-
TGTGCCAGCAGTCGAGACAGCCAGTTCGGAGAGACCCAGTACTTC,CASSRDSQFGETQYF,TRBV2,TRBJ2-5,many,-
TGTGCCGCCCGGTTCCGGGACACCCTTAACGATGGCTACACCTTC,CAARFRDTLNDGYTF,TRBV30,TRBJ1-2,-,-
TGCAGCGAGGGACAGGGGTCCTCGGGTCCAAACAATCAGCCCCAGCATTTT,CSEGQGSSGPNNQPQHF,TRBV29-1,TRBJ1-5,many,TRBD1
TGTGCCAGCAGTTCAGCGGACAGTCCCACTAACGAGCAGTACTTC,CASSSADSPTNEQYF,TRBV6-2/TRBV6-3,TRBJ2-7,few,-
TGTGCCAGTTATCCTGCCGGGACAGGGCCCTTCTATGGCTACACCTTC,CASYPAGTGPFYGYTF,TRBV12-3/TRBV12-4,TRBJ1-2,few,TRBD1
TGCGCCAGCAGCTTGGTGACCGGACCCCTTCTGCGGAATGAGCAGTTCTTC,CASSLVTGPLLRNEQFF,TRBV5-1,TRBJ2-1,many,-
TGTGCCAGCAGCCGAGGGGGAGATGAAAAACTGTTTTTT,CASSRGGDEKLFF,TRBV7-2,TRBJ1-4,many,-